This T cell receptor (beta chain) was captured by sequencing in a study of shared clonotypes between healthy human individuals. Whole-study results and caveats: Large depth notwithstanding, sorted-subset sequencing proved incomplete by rarefaction. Clonotype sharing among donors, it was expected, would be affected by sequencing depth. Across a handful of donors, naive CD4 shared around 5%, naive CD8 around 3.8%, memory CD4 roughly 2.1%, memory CD8 approximately 0.4%.

To note about this clone: The antigen is unknown.

Clones were sequenced by immunoSEQ multiplex PCR, and TCRdb holds only the in-frame ones, with some missing. The sample shows about 300,000 clones, roughly 70% of them seen only once. CDR3 length: 14 amino acids. The V end was cut by 0 bases, the J end by 5 bases, with 11 bases between. CDR1 is ENHRY and CDR2 is SYGVKD in the germline V gene. There were only Caucasian adults among the donors, and all lived in Nashville, Tennessee. This sequence joins TRBV10-3 and TRBJ2-7; D may be TRBD1 (6 bases). The sequence was collected from a man aged 25-40 years in good health. Sequenced material: memory CD4+ T cells sorted from blood. Documented subset: CD45RA-negative fraction. CDR3 DNA sequence: TGTGCCATCAGTGAGTCTCAGGGGCGACACGAGCAGTACTTC. Protein product: CAISESQGRHEQYF.